Listed here are 26 T cell receptor beta chains from one sample, sequenced in a study of blood T cell repertoires in COVID-19. TCRdb's table, derived via immunoSEQ multiplex PCR, lists solely in-frame clones and lacks some. This table holds about 170,000 clones, around four fifths found once. The sample comprised peripheral blood. These receptors all come from a woman older than 75 with COVID-19, enrolled during active disease.

The chain recombines TRBV28 with TRBJ2-1; TRBD2 aligns across 12 bases. V lost 8 bases to trimming and J lost 2 bases; unmatched junction nucleotides: 4. The V gene's germline CDR1 is MDHEN and CDR2 SYDVKM. This CDR3 comprises 15 residues. CDR3 DNA: TGTGCCAGCGGTTGGACTAGCGGGACCTACAATGAGCAGTTCTTC. Its translation is CASGWTSGTYNEQFF.

The chain has TRBV7-9 and TRBJ1-3, with 11 bases matching TRBD1. The CDR3 spans 16 residues. The J segment lost 5 bases and the V segment lost 1 base, leaving 4 bases of the junction unmatched. CDR1 is SEHNR, CDR2 FQNEAQ, per germline (reference sequence). CDR3 DNA: TGTGCCAGCAGCTTAGGAGGGACAGGGGGAAGAAACACCATATATTTT. It translates to CASSLGGTGGRNTIYF.

This sequence joins TRBV29-1 and TRBJ2-1, with 11 positions matching TRBD2. The germline CDR1 and CDR2 sequences are SQVTM and ANQGSEA. The ends lost 3 bases at V and 3 bases at J; junction bases unmatched: 4. This CDR3 has 15 residues. DNA of the CDR3: TGCAGCGTTGAGGGACTAGCGGCCCTCTACAATGAGCAGTTCTTC. Its translation: CSVEGLAALYNEQFF.

The chain employs TRBV10-2 and TRBJ2-7, with a possible D match to TRBD1 (6 bases). The V end lost 6 bases, the J end lost 6 bases, and 18 bases lay between the germline ends. CDR1 and CDR2 (germline): WSHSY, SAAADI. This CDR3 comprises 14 residues. CDR3 sequence (DNA): TGCGCCAGCAGCCCCCCAGGGGCTCGGGGCGAGCAGTACTTC. Its protein is CASSPPGARGEQYF.

This chain connects TRBV29-1 to TRBJ2-3; 10 bases are a match to TRBD2. CDR1 is SQVTM and CDR2 is ANQGSEA in the germline V gene. The V and J ends lost 7 bases and 2 bases, in that order; junction bases with no gene match: 3. The CDR3 has 13 amino acids. The DNA for the CDR3 is TGCAGCGGGAGCGGGAGGGCCACAGATACGCAGTATTTT. Protein: CSGSGRATDTQYF.

The CDR3 here is CASSLGTDLAKNIQYF. As DNA, the CDR3 is TGTGCCAGCAGCCTCGGGACAGACCTAGCCAAAAACATTCAGTACTTC. This chain connects TRBV5-6 to TRBJ2-4; 7 nucleotides line up with TRBD1. The CDR3 sequence is 16 residues long. V lost 4 bases, J lost 0 bases, and 7 bases stayed unmatched. Germline CDR1 SGHDT, CDR2 YYEEEE.

This sequence joins TRBV5-4 and TRBJ2-1; D remains ambiguous. Trimming removed 0 bases at V and 9 bases at J, with 10 bases between. CDR1 and CDR2 (germline): SGHNT, YYREEE (reference sequence). CDR3 length equals 13 residues. The CDR3, as DNA: TGTGCCAGCAGCTTGGACGCCATCGGTGAGCAGTTCTTC. Its protein is CASSLDAIGEQFF.

The chain recombines TRBV6-1 with TRBJ2-3; the D gene is possibly TRBD2 (5 bases). Trimming left V 4 bases short and J 2 bases short, with 10 bases between. There are 14 residues in the CDR3. CDR1 is MNHNS and CDR2 is SASEGT in the germline V gene. CDR3 in amino acids: CASSGPGITDTQYF. The CDR3 DNA reads TGTGCCAGCAGTGGGCCGGGGATCACAGATACGCAGTATTTT.

This clone occurred a few times. The chain has TRBV25-1 and TRBJ1-1, with D unresolved. V was cut by 4 bases and J by 0 bases, with 6 bases left in between. The germline CDR1 and CDR2 sequences are MGHDK and SYGVNS. The CDR3 is 13 amino acids. CDR3 bases: TGTGCCAGCAGTGGCCAGATGAACACTGAAGCTTTCTTT. Translating it yields CASSGQMNTEAFF.

This sequence joins TRBV18 and TRBJ2-5; a possible D gene is TRBD2 (6 bases). Germline V gene data show CDR1 as KGHSH and CDR2 as LQKENI. V dropped 0 bases and J dropped 4 bases, with 6 bases sitting between them. This CDR3 spans 13 amino acids. The CDR3 region has the DNA TGTGCCAGCTCACCACCTAGCGGAGAGACCCAGTACTTC. This gives the protein CASSPPSGETQYF.

This chain uses TRBV14 with TRBJ1-4, with D uncertain. Germline CDR1 and CDR2: SGHDN and FVKESK. This CDR3 spans 16 amino acids. V lost 3 bases and J 4 bases, leaving 15 bases between the germline ends. The CDR3 protein is CASSQTNSGHNEKLFF. CDR3 bases: TGTGCCAGCAGCCAGACGAACAGTGGCCATAATGAAAAACTGTTTTTT.

V and J are TRBV5-1 and TRBJ2-5; 8 nucleotides agree with TRBD2. CDR3 length: 14 residues. Germline V gene lookup returns CDR1 SGHRS and CDR2 YFSETQ. V lost 1 base to trimming and J lost 3 bases; unmatched junction nucleotides: 2. The CDR3 DNA is TGCGCCAGCAGCTTGCCGACTAGCGAAGAGACCCAGTACTTC. Translation: CASSLPTSEETQYF. The variable domain in full, with the rest retrieved from reference TRBV5-1 and TRBJ2-5, is KAGVTQTPRYLIKTRGQQVTLSCSPISGHRSVSWYQQTPGQGLQFLFEYFSETQRNKGNFPGRFSGRQFSNSRSEMNVSTLELGDSALYLCASSLPTSEETQYFGPGTRLLVL.

J is TRBJ2-5 and V is TRBV5-1, with 10 bases aligning to TRBD2. Germline V gene sequence: CDR1 SGHRS, CDR2 YFSETQ. The CDR3 runs to 16 residues. V gave up 4 bases and J gave up 5 bases; unmatched junction bases: 11. The CDR3 region is CASSTPSGGTGETQYF. The CDR3 DNA sequence: TGCGCCAGCAGCACCCCTAGCGGGGGAACGGGGGAGACCCAGTACTTC.

The gene calls are TRBV4-1 and TRBJ1-6; D not resolved. The germline gives CDR1 MGHRA, CDR2 YSYEKL. V was pared by 2 bases and J by 0 bases, with 8 bases between. The CDR3 is 16 residues long. CDR3 loop: CASSQLFNSYNSPLHF. DNA for the CDR3: TGCGCCAGCAGCCAATTGTTTAACTCCTATAATTCACCCCTCCACTTT.

The rearrangement uses TRBV19 and TRBJ2-1; possibly TRBD1 for D (5 bases). Trimming took off 4 bases at V and 8 bases at J, with 18 bases between the two ends. The germline V gene encodes CDR1 LNHDA and CDR2 SQIVND (reference sequence). The CDR3 is 15 residues long. The CDR3 here is CASSTWGTNRYEQFF. In DNA, the CDR3 is TGTGCCAGTAGTACGTGGGGCACAAACCGATATGAGCAGTTCTTC.

This clone occurred once. J is TRBJ1-6 and V is TRBV6-5, with D unclear. V was shortened by 6 bases and J by 2 bases, with 5 bases between the two germline ends. The germline CDR1 and CDR2 sequences are MNHEY and SVGAGI. The CDR3 extends over 13 amino acids. The chain's CDR3 is CASRGTYNSPLHF. Here the CDR3 DNA reads TGTGCCAGCAGGGGCACCTATAATTCACCCCTCCACTTT.

This clone was recorded a few times. J is TRBJ1-2 and V is TRBV6-5; 8 bases agree with TRBD1. The CDR3 has 13 residues. Germline CDR1 is MNHEY and CDR2 is SVGAGI. The V segment lost 5 bases and the J segment 5 bases; nucleotides outside the gene matches: 4. CDR3 in DNA: TGTGCCAGCAGTCGACAGGGGACATATGGCTACACCTTC. It codes for CASSRQGTYGYTF.

The V call is TRBV5-1, the J call TRBJ2-3; 8 bases align to TRBD2. Germline loops: CDR1 SGHRS, CDR2 YFSETQ. The CDR3 consists of 13 residues. Trimming at V came to 4 bases and at J to 4 bases, leaving 2 bases not matched to a gene. CDR3 sequence (DNA): TGCGCCAGCAGCCCGGGAGGGGCAGATACGCAGTATTTT. Residues: CASSPGGADTQYF.

The CDR3 sequence is CASSPGLAGENIQYF. The CDR3 nucleotides are TGTGCCAGCAGCCCGGGACTAGCGGGAGAAAACATTCAGTACTTC. V usage is TRBV6-5 and J usage is TRBJ2-4; 14 bases are shared with TRBD2. CDR1 is MNHEY, CDR2 SVGAGI, per germline. The junction had 3 bases not matched to a gene; V was cut back by 6 bases and J by 5 bases. The CDR3 runs to 15 residues.

The genes are TRBV5-6 and TRBJ2-2, with D perhaps TRBD1 (5 bases). The CDR3 runs 17 residues. Trimming left V 0 bases short and J 1 base short, with 13 bases between. From germline, CDR1 is SGHDT and CDR2 YYEEEE. The CDR3 DNA reads as TGTGCCAGCAGCTTGGTGGGCAAGACAGTGAACACCGGGGAGCTGTTTTTT. As protein: CASSLVGKTVNTGELFF.

J is TRBJ2-5 and V is TRBV18; D is possibly TRBD2 (5 bases). V lost 3 bases and J lost 2, with 13 bases in between. Looked up from germline, CDR1 is KGHSH and CDR2 is LQKENI. The CDR3 is 15 residues long. In DNA form, the CDR3 reads TGTGCCAGCTCACCCTCCGGCGGGTTACAAGAGACCCAGTACTTC. As protein: CASSPSGGLQETQYF.

The V call is TRBV5-5, the J call TRBJ1-2, with D maybe TRBD1 (6 bases). This CDR3 region has 16 residues. Trimming shortened V by 0 bases and J by 7 bases, and 19 bases separated the two germline ends. Per germline, CDR1 SGHKS and CDR2 YYEKEE (reference sequence). The CDR3 DNA is TGTGCCAGCAGCTTGGCCCCCCCCGGCAGGGGCCCTGGCTACACCTTC. This translates into CASSLAPPGRGPGYTF.

This clone has only one observation. The rearrangement links TRBV7-2 to TRBJ2-7; 7 bases are shared with TRBD2. J was trimmed by 2 bases and V by 4 bases; bases with no gene match: 8. Germline CDR1 reads SGHTA; CDR2 reads FQGNSA. This CDR3 is built from 15 residues. This CDR3 is CASSSPQRGPYEQYF. CDR3 coding DNA: TGTGCCAGCAGCTCCCCCCAGCGGGGACCCTACGAGCAGTACTTC.

The chain couples TRBV6-2 or TRBV6-3 to TRBJ1-3, with D possibly TRBD1 on 5 matching bases. The germline V gene encodes CDR1 MNHEY and CDR2 SVGEGT. The V end was cut by 2 bases, the J end by 2 bases, with 13 bases between. This CDR3 region has 16 residues. CDR3 sequence reads: CASSYGTQGAGNTIYF. As DNA, the CDR3 is TGTGCCAGCAGTTACGGCACCCAGGGCGCTGGAAACACCATATATTTT.

The V and J genes are TRBV3-1 (or the pseudogene TRBV3-2) and TRBJ2-5; 11 bases line up with TRBD2. V shed 11 bases and J 2 bases; nucleotides not matched to a gene: 10. CDR3 length: 15 residues. The germline gives CDR1 LGHDT, CDR2 YNNKEL (reference sequence). The CDR3 protein is CACRSTSGTQETQYF. The CDR3 DNA follows: TGTGCCTGTCGATCGACTAGCGGGACTCAAGAGACCCAGTACTTC.

V is TRBV2 and J is TRBJ2-5, with 8 positions matching TRBD2. The length of the CDR3 is 15 residues. In germline, CDR1 is SNHLY, CDR2 FYNNEI. The junction had 7 bases not matched to a gene; V was cut back by 4 bases and J by 3 bases. CDR3 sequence (DNA): TGTGCCAGCAGTGGGCCGGGGGGGATGAAAGAGACCCAGTACTTC. Its translation is CASSGPGGMKETQYF.